A selection of T cell receptor beta chains follows, all from one sample in a study of T-cell memory formation after mild COVID-19. TCRdb processed the 5' RACE reads anew with MiXCR; each CDR3 protein has one entry. The sample lists about 440,000 distinct CDR3 sequences, 15% to 25% occurring once. The source material was PBMCs or a T cell subset sorted from them (not recorded which). These receptors originate from an adult woman who had mild COVID-19 (a few samples of this study predate the infection). Cell type and time point are not known. CDR3s include the opening cysteine and the closing phenylalanine or tryptophan. Rows give clone size only sometimes, using once, few, many, or a class for an expanded clone.

TRBV15	TRBJ2-1	NA	CATTSDIGNEQFF
TRBV4-1	TRBJ2-3	NA	CASSQDRAGFTDTQYF
TRBV29-1	TRBJ1-2	NA	CSVAHGGGLTHTF
TRBV24-1	TRBJ2-3	few	CATSRGASDTQYF
TRBV6-6	TRBJ2-7	many	CASSPLGEQYF
TRBV12-3/TRBV12-4	TRBJ2-7	NA	CASTTNRGLSSYEQYF
TRBV11-2	TRBJ1-2	many	CASSFRQVLNGYTF
TRBV24-1	TRBJ2-5	few	CATSDHSGGQETQYF
TRBV5-1	TRBJ1-4	many	CASSLLGQPVEKLFF
TRBV20-1	TRBJ2-4	few	CSAREGQGYLAKNIQYF
TRBV20-1	TRBJ1-4	NA	CSAPTGGEKLFF
TRBV7-3	TRBJ2-3	few	CASSLSSGDTQYF
TRBV5-1	TRBJ2-5	few	CASSRGLAGEETQYF
TRBV7-9	TRBJ2-7	few	CASSLAMGQFTSYEQYF
TRBV9	TRBJ1-5	NA	CASSPEDRGQPQHF
TRBV11-1	TRBJ2-3	few	CASSLEGGAYTDTQYF
TRBV7-3	TRBJ2-1	few	CASSSGLAGANEQFF
TRBV4-1	TRBJ2-1	NA	CASSQVGGDEQFF
TRBV7-8	TRBJ1-3	NA	CASSQGPGGNTIYF
TRBV4-1	TRBJ2-2	few	CASSQEGSGGELFF
TRBV10-3	TRBJ2-1	many	CAISDGRNNEQFF
TRBV9	TRBJ2-6	NA	CASSAWASGANVLTF
TRBV3-1	TRBJ1-2	few	CASSLFGHRSGYTF
TRBV7-9	TRBJ2-7	NA	CASSLAQSTHYEQYF
TRBV4-2	TRBJ2-4	NA	CASSHTGSPGIQYF
TRBV7-9	TRBJ1-1	NA	CASSLASVNTEAFF
TRBV5-1	TRBJ2-4	NA	CASSLADTSLAKNIQYF
TRBV5-1	TRBJ1-3	NA	CASSRDSDSGNTIYF
TRBV5-1	TRBJ1-2	NA	CASSPSTNTGAVVGYTF
TRBV7-9	TRBJ1-2	few	CASSLRTDYGYTF
TRBV7-9	TRBJ2-1	NA	CASSESTAYNEQFF
TRBV7-9	TRBJ2-5	NA	CASSLVGEGKTQYF
TRBV27	TRBJ2-7	few	CASSSLGQGTSEQYF
TRBV29-1	TRBJ1-2	few	CSVEDRGHYGYTF
TRBV4-3	TRBJ1-5	NA	CASSKDRGQPQHF
TRBV15	TRBJ1-3	few	CATSRGSGAGNTIYF
TRBV27	TRBJ1-5	few	CASSLSFGAQPQHF
TRBV20-1	TRBJ1-1	few	CSAKTGGTEAFF
TRBV29-1	TRBJ2-2	few	CSVETVSNTGELFF
TRBV12-3/TRBV12-4	TRBJ1-1	few	CASSLSGGGYTEAFF
TRBV4-1	TRBJ1-1	NA	CASSQNRGRGTEAFF
TRBV28	TRBJ1-2	few	CAIHAGYGYTF
TRBV6-5	TRBJ2-5	NA	CASSTSKQETQYF
TRBV18	TRBJ2-7	few	CASSPAPGDYEQYF
TRBV21-1	TRBJ2-5	NA	CASSKARRTAQETQYF
TRBV5-1	TRBJ2-2	few	CASSITSANTGELFF
TRBV3-1	TRBJ1-6	few	CASTSRAASPLHF
TRBV6-2/TRBV6-3	TRBJ2-7	NA	CASSYGLSEQYF
TRBV5-1	TRBJ1-5	few	CASSLQPGGNQPQHF
TRBV2	TRBJ1-1	few	CASSEQGRHTEAFF
TRBV4-2	TRBJ2-3	NA	CASSQEGADTQYF
TRBV15	TRBJ2-3	NA	CATKSGTNSDTQYF
TRBV12-3/TRBV12-4	TRBJ2-2	NA	CASSPRGLAGGNTGELFF
TRBV5-4	TRBJ1-1	few	CASSNSGTRKNTEAFF
TRBV7-2	TRBJ1-1	NA	CASSPRTGPLNTEAFF